This T cell receptor (beta chain) is from a study of cytomegalovirus exposure and HLA in healthy donors. Study-level results: Available immune exposure information covered CMV serostatus only.

The PCR ran on 60 Vbeta and 13 Jbeta primers. The repertoire was sequenced with immunoSEQ multiplex PCR; TCRdb's copy has only in-frame clones and lacks some. This repertoire comprises some 70,000 clones; its ten largest clones make up less than 6%. CDR1 and CDR2 from the germline V gene are MNHNY and SVGAGI (reference sequence). Trimming removed 6 bases from V and 1 base from J, with 10 bases in between. The CDR3 has 14 residues. As regards this clone: Its antigen is as yet unknown.

This rearrangement joins TRBV6-6 to TRBJ1-3; no clear D. The sequencing sample was made of PBMCs. This TCR came from a man in his forties or fifties in good health and CMV-seronegative. The DNA for the CDR3 is TGTGCCAGCAGCCTCCACGGGTCTGGAAACACCATATATTTT. Its translation: CASSLHGSGNTIYF.